The 18 T cell receptor beta chains given below trace back to one sample, sequenced in a study of shared clonotypes between healthy human individuals. The method was immunoSEQ multiplex PCR; TCRdb's version includes in-frame clones alone and lacks a portion of them. In the table there are about 1 million clones, more than 65% of which are singletons. Sequencing was carried out using memory CD4+ T cells sorted from blood. The subset was: CD45RA-negative fraction. The source is a man younger than 35 in good health.

The CDR3 nucleotides read TGTGCCAGCAGTGAAACCGGGGGGCTTGGCTACACCTTC. As protein: CASSETGGLGYTF. The V gene is TRBV6-1, the J gene TRBJ1-2; tentative D call: TRBD1 (6 bases). V lost 2 bases and J lost 7, with 11 bases in between. The CDR3 consists of 13 residues. Germline V gives CDR1 MNHNS, CDR2 SASEGT.

The gene calls are TRBV11-3 and TRBJ2-7, with D possibly TRBD1 on 5 matching bases. The V gene lost 5 bases and the J gene lost 5 bases, with 16 bases spanning the gap. Looked up from germline, CDR1 is SGHNT and CDR2 is YENEEA. The CDR3 contains 14 residues. The CDR3 spells CASSMGKGADEQYF. The CDR3 coding sequence is TGTGCCAGCAGCATGGGAAAAGGGGCTGACGAGCAGTACTTC. The variable domain in full, completed from reference TRBV11-3 and TRBJ2-7, reads EAGVVQSPRYKIIEKKQPVAFWCNPISGHNTLYWYLQNLGQGPELLIRYENEEAVDDSQLPKDRFSAERLKGVDSTLKIQPAELGDSAVYLCASSMGKGADEQYFGPGTRLTVT.

V is TRBV13 and J is TRBJ2-1; the D is unclear. The CDR3 is 14 amino acids. Looked up from germline, CDR1 is PRHDT and CDR2 is FYEKMQ (reference sequence). The ends were cut back, 1 base at V and 3 bases at J, with 7 bases in the middle. The DNA for the CDR3 is TGTGCCAGCAGCTTAGTTCGGATCTACAATGAGCAGTTCTTC. This encodes CASSLVRIYNEQFF.

The V gene is TRBV27, the J gene TRBJ1-2; D ambiguous. Per the germline V gene, CDR1 is MNHEY and CDR2 is SMNVEV (reference sequence). The CDR3 covers 14 residues. Trimming left V 6 bases short and J 2 bases short, with 13 bases between. This CDR3 is CASREGSLNYGYTF. The DNA of the CDR3 is TGTGCCAGCAGGGAAGGGTCCCTCAACTATGGCTACACCTTC.

The rearrangement links TRBV6-5 to TRBJ2-3, with TRBD1 matching over 9 bases. Germline V gives CDR1 MNHEY, CDR2 SVGAGI. The CDR3 has 16 residues. Trimming cost V 0 bases and J 4 bases; bases outside gene matches: 5. As DNA, the CDR3 is TGTGCCAGCAGTTACTCAGGGGACAGGGAGGCAGATACGCAGTATTTT. Amino acid sequence: CASSYSGDREADTQYF.

This clone was found a few times. The chain employs TRBV7-8 and TRBJ2-7; D perhaps matches TRBD1 (6 bases). Deletions cut 6 bases from V and 1 base from J, with 16 bases between. Looked up from germline, CDR1 is SGHVS and CDR2 is FQNEAQ. CDR3 length: 15 residues. Here the CDR3 DNA reads TGTGCCAGCAGGGACCGGGACAAGGTTTCCTACGAGCAGTACTTC. Translation gives CASRDRDKVSYEQYF.

This clone has a count of ten or more. Within the sample, other DNA sequences also encode this same CDR3. This rearrangement joins TRBV7-8 to TRBJ1-2, with D hard to call. V lost 2 bases and J lost 1, with 2 bases in between. Looked up from germline, CDR1 is SGHVS and CDR2 is FQNEAQ. The CDR3 runs to 12 residues. CDR3 bases: TGTGCCAGCAGCTTATTTAACTATGGCTACACCTTC. This codes for CASSLFNYGYTF.

The V and J genes are TRBV2 and TRBJ1-3; tentatively, D is TRBD1 (6 bases). There are 11 residues in the CDR3. Germline lookup yields CDR1 SNHLY and CDR2 FYNNEI. V was shortened by 5 bases and J by 11 bases, with 10 bases between the two germline ends. As DNA, the CDR3 is TGTGCCAGCAGTAGGGGGTCGGCCATATATTTT. Its protein product is CASSRGSAIYF.

This clone was detected once. The chain recombines TRBV5-1 with TRBJ1-1, with TRBD1 as a possible D gene (5 bases). Germline loops: CDR1 SGHRS, CDR2 YFSETQ. This CDR3 is built from 13 residues. The germline V and J ends were trimmed by 6 bases and 2 bases, with 11 bases remaining between them. DNA of the CDR3: TGCGCCAGCAATAGGGGTGGAAACACTGAAGCTTTCTTT. This sequence encodes CASNRGGNTEAFF.

In its sample, this clone was seen a few times. The chain is built from TRBV13 and TRBJ1-3; D remains unclear. The germline gives CDR1 PRHDT, CDR2 FYEKMQ (reference sequence). There are 15 residues in the CDR3. Trimming stripped 3 bases from V and 0 bases from J, with 9 bases between. CDR3 protein: CASSFLGYSGNTIYF. The DNA for the CDR3 is TGTGCCAGCAGCTTTCTGGGCTACTCTGGAAACACCATATATTTT. Full variable domain (rest looked up from reference TRBV13 and TRBJ1-3): AAGVIQSPRHLIKEKRETATLKCYPIPRHDTVYWYQQGPGQDPQFLISFYEKMQSDKGSIPDRFSAQQFSDYHSELNMSSLELGDSALYFCASSFLGYSGNTIYFGEGSWLTVV.

The rearrangement uses TRBV7-3 and TRBJ1-1; D remains ambiguous. CDR1 SGHTA and CDR2 FQGTGA come from the germline V gene. V shed 4 bases and J shed 1 base, with 7 bases lying between them. The CDR3 sequence is 13 residues long. CDR3: CASSSIRNTEAFF. CDR3 coding DNA: TGTGCCAGCAGCTCTATACGGAACACTGAAGCTTTCTTT.

This clone was recorded a few times. The CDR3 nucleotides are TGTGCCAGCAGCTCCGGGACCCAAGTCGGAGAGACCCAGTACTTC. This encodes CASSSGTQVGETQYF. The J gene is TRBJ2-5, the V gene TRBV7-9, with D possibly being TRBD1 or TRBD2 (5 bases each). The CDR3 has 15 residues. Germline-derived CDR1 and CDR2 are SEHNR and FQNEAQ (reference sequence). Trimming left V 4 bases short and J 4 bases short, with 16 bases between.

This chain joins TRBV9 and TRBJ1-3; weak D call: TRBD1 (5 bases). Germline lookup yields CDR1 SGDLS and CDR2 YYNGEE. V lost 0 bases to trimming and J lost 1 base, with 8 bases between them. The CDR3 is 15 residues long. The CDR3: CASSVGGESGNTIYF. CDR3 nucleotides: TGTGCCAGCAGCGTAGGGGGGGAATCTGGAAACACCATATATTTT.

The gene calls are TRBV10-1 and TRBJ2-3; D remains unclear. V dropped 3 bases and J dropped 2 bases, with 9 bases sitting between them. CDR1 and CDR2 from the germline V gene are WNHNN and SYGVQD (reference sequence). The CDR3 sequence is 14 residues long. CDR3 amino acids: CASSDVGLTDTQYF. CDR3 DNA: TGCGCCAGCAGTGATGTAGGGCTCACAGATACGCAGTATTTT.

This chain connects TRBV5-1 to TRBJ2-3, with D perhaps TRBD1 (5 bases). V lost 2 bases and J lost 9, with 10 bases in between. The CDR3 covers 12 residues. Germline lookup yields CDR1 SGHRS and CDR2 YFSETQ. Here the CDR3 DNA reads TGCGCCAGCAGCTTCGAAGGGGCAACGCAGTATTTT. This gives the protein CASSFEGATQYF.

This chain links TRBV4-1 with TRBJ2-1, with no clear D. This CDR3 is built from 16 residues. Between the trimmed V and J ends, which lost 4 bases and 0 bases, there was a span of 13 bases. Germline CDR1 is MGHRA and CDR2 is YSYEKL. This CDR3 reads CASSRDPYSSYNEQFF. The CDR3 DNA follows: TGCGCCAGCAGCCGAGATCCTTATAGCTCCTACAATGAGCAGTTCTTC.

With regard to this clone: One end of the junction is discordant with germline, which a read error may explain. The rearrangement uses TRBV4-1 and TRBJ2-4, with 12 bases lining up with TRBD2. This CDR3 has 15 amino acids. Per germline, CDR1 MGHRA and CDR2 YSYEKL. CDR3 in DNA: TGTGCCAGCAGCCAATCTAGCGGGAGGGAAAACATTCAGTACTTC. Translated: CASSQSSGRENIQYF.

V usage is TRBV19 and J usage is TRBJ1-2, with TRBD1 as a possible D gene (5 bases). There are 12 residues in the CDR3. The V gene's germline CDR1 is LNHDA and CDR2 SQIVND (reference sequence). The V gene lost 3 bases and the J gene lost 7 bases, with 9 bases spanning the gap. The CDR3 DNA reads as TGTGCCAGTAGTATCGGGGGTCGTGGCTACACCTTC. This gives the protein CASSIGGRGYTF.